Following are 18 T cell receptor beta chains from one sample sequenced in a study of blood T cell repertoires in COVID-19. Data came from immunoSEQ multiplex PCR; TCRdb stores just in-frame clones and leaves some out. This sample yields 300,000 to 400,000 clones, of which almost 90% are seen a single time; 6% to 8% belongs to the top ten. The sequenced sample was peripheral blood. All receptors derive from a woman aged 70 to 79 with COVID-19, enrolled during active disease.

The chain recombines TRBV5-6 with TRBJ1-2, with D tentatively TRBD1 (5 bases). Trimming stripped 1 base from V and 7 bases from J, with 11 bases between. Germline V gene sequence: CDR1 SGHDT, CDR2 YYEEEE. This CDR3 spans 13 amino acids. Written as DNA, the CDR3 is TGTGCCAGCAGCTTGCGGCGGGGCGGTGGCTACACCTTC. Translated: CASSLRRGGGYTF.

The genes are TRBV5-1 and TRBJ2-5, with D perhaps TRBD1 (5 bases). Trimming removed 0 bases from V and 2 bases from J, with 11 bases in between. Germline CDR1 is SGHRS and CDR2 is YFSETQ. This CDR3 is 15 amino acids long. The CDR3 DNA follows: TGCGCCAGCAGCTTGGAGGGCAGGGATCAAGAGACCCAGTACTTC. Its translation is CASSLEGRDQETQYF. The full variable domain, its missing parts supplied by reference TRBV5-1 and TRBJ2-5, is KAGVTQTPRYLIKTRGQQVTLSCSPISGHRSVSWYQQTPGQGLQFLFEYFSETQRNKGNFPGRFSGRQFSNSRSEMNVSTLELGDSALYLCASSLEGRDQETQYFGPGTRLLVL.

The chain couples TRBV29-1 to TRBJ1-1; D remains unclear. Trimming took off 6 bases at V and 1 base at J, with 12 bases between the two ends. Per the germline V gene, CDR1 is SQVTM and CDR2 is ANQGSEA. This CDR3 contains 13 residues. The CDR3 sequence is CSVFVGSNTEAFF. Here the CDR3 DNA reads TGCAGCGTCTTCGTGGGCTCGAACACTGAAGCTTTCTTT.

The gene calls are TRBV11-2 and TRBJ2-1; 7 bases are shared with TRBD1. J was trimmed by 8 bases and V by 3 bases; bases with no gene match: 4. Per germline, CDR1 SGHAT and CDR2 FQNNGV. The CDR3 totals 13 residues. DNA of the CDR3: TGTGCCAGCAGCTTCGAGGGGGCCTATGAGCAGTTCTTC. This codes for CASSFEGAYEQFF.

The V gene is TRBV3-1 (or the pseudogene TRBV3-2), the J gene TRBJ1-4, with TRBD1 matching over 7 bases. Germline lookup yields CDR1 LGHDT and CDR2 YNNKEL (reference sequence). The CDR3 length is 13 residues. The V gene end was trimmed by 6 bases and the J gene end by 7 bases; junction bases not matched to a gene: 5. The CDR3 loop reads CASSRQGTEKLFF. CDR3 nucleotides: TGTGCCAGCAGTCGACAGGGTACTGAAAAACTGTTTTTT.

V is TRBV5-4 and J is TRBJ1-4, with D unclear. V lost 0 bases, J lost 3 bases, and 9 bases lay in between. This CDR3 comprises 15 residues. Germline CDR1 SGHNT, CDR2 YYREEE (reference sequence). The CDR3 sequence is CASSLDAGANEKLFF. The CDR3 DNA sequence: TGTGCCAGCAGCTTGGATGCGGGTGCTAATGAAAAACTGTTTTTT.

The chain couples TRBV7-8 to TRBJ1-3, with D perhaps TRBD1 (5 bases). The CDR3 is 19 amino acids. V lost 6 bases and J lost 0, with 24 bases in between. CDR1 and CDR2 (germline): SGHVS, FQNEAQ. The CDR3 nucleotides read TGTGCCAGCAGGTCCGGGACTCCAGGTGGGGGTGGCTCTGGAAACACCATATATTTT. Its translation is CASRSGTPGGGGSGNTIYF.

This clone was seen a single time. The CDR3 nucleotides are TGTGCCAGCAGTCCCTACGACAGATTCGACACTGAAGCTTTCTTT. It translates to CASSPYDRFDTEAFF. V usage is TRBV7-3 and J usage is TRBJ1-1; D might be TRBD1 (5 bases). V lost 6 bases and J 3 bases, leaving 17 bases between the germline ends. The germline CDR1 and CDR2 sequences are SGHTA and FQGTGA. The CDR3 totals 15 residues. The entire variable domain, with the rest obtained from reference TRBV7-3 and TRBJ1-1, is as follows: GAGVSQTPSNKVTEKGKYVELRCDPISGHTALYWYRQSLGQGPEFLIYFQGTGAADDSGLPNDRFFAVRPEGSVSTLKIQRTERGDSAVYLCASSPYDRFDTEAFFGQGTRLTVV.

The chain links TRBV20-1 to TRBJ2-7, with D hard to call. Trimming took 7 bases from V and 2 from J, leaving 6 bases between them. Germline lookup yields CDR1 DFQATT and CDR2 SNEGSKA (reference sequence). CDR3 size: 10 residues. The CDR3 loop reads CSVAPYEQYF. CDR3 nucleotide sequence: TGCAGTGTTGCGCCCTACGAGCAGTACTTC.

The CDR3 here is CASSETVGQGNSPLHF. The CDR3 nucleotides are TGTGCCAGCAGTGAGACAGTGGGACAGGGGAATTCACCCCTCCACTTT. This chain uses TRBV2 with TRBJ1-6; 10 positions match TRBD1. Germline CDR1 SNHLY, CDR2 FYNNEI. Germline trimming cut 3 bases from V and 7 bases from J; bases unmatched to any gene: 6. The CDR3 is 16 amino acids.

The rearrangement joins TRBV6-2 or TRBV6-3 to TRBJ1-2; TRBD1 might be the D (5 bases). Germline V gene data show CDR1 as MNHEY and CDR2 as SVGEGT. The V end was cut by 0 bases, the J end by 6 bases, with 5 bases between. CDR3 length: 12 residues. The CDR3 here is CASSYSGDGYTF. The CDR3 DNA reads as TGTGCCAGCAGTTACTCAGGGGATGGCTACACCTTC.

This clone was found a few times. The CDR3 sequence is CASSSVTGGNQPQHF. CDR3 in DNA: TGTGCCAGCAGTTCGGTGACAGGGGGTAATCAGCCCCAGCATTTT. The chain combines TRBV27 with TRBJ1-5; 9 nucleotides agree with TRBD1. There are 15 residues in the CDR3. The V gene's germline CDR1 is MNHEY and CDR2 SMNVEV (reference sequence). J was trimmed by 4 bases and V by 4 bases; bases with no gene match: 5.

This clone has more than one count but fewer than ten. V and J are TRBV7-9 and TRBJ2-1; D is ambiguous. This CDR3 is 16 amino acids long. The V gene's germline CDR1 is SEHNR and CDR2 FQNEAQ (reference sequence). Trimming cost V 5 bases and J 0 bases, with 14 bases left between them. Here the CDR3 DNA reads TGTGCCAGCAGCCCCAGGATCAACCCCTCCTACAATGAGCAGTTCTTC. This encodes CASSPRINPSYNEQFF.

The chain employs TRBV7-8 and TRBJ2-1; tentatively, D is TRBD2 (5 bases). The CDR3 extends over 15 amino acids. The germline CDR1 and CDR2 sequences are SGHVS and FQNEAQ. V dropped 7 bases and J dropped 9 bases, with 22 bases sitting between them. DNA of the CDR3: TGTGCCAGCACCCAACCCGGGGTATTCGGTTCTGAGCAGTTCTTC. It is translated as CASTQPGVFGSEQFF.

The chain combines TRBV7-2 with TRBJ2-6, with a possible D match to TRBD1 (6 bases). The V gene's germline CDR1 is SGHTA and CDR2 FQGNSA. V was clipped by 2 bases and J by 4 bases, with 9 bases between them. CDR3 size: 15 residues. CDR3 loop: CASSLLGTGANVLTF. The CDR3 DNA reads TGTGCCAGCAGCTTATTGGGGACAGGGGCCAACGTCCTGACTTTC.

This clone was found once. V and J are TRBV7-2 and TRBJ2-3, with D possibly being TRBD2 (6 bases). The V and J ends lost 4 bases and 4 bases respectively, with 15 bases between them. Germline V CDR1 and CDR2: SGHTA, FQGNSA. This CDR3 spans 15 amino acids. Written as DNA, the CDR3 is TGTGCCAGCAGCTCGCAGGTCGGGGGTGCAGATACGCAGTATTTT. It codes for CASSSQVGGADTQYF.

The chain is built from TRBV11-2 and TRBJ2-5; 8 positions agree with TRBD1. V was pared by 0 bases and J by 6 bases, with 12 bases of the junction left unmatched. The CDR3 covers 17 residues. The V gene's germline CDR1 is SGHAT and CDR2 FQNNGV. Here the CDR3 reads CASSLDRGQAGEKTQYF. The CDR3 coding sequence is TGTGCCAGCAGCTTAGATAGGGGACAGGCCGGGGAGAAGACCCAGTACTTC.

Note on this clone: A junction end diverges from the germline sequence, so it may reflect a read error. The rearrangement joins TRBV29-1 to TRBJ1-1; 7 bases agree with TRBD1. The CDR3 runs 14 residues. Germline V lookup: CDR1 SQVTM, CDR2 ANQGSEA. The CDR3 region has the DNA TGCAGCGTTGGATACGGGGGACAGAACGCTGAAGCTTTCTTT. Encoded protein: CSVGYGGQNAEAFF.